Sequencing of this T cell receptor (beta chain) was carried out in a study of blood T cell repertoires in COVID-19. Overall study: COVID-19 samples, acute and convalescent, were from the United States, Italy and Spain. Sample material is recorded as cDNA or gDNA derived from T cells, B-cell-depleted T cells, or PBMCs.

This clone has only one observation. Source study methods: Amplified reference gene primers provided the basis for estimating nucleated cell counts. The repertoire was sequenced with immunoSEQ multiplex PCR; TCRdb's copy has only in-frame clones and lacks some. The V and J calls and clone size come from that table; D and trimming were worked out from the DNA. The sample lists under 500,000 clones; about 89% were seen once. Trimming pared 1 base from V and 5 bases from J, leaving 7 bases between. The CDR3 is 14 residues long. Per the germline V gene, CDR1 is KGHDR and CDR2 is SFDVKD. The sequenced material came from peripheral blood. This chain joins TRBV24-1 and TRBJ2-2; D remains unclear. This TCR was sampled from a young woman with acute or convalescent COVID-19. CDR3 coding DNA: TGTGCCACCAGTGATTTCGACTCTACCGGGGAGCTGTTTTTT. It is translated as CATSDFDSTGELFF.